The 27 T cell receptor beta chains presented below share a single source sample, sequenced in a study of graft-versus-host responses after intestinal transplantation. Data came from immunoSEQ multiplex PCR; TCRdb stores just in-frame clones and leaves some out. The sample has around 87,000 clones; 80% to 95% are singletons. These TCRs are of unknown antigen specificity. Here the sequenced sample was unstimulated CD8+ T cells sorted from spleen or lymph node cells, taken before transplant. These TCRs come from a human donor who was the organ donor for an intestinal transplant.

V is TRBV9 and J is TRBJ2-1; D uncertain. The V gene lost 5 bases and the J gene lost 4 bases, with 4 bases spanning the gap. The germline gives CDR1 SGDLS, CDR2 YYNGEE. The CDR3 runs 11 residues. The CDR3 here is CASRQYNEQFF. CDR3 DNA sequence: TGTGCCAGCAGACAGTACAATGAGCAGTTCTTC.

The chain has TRBV5-1 and TRBJ2-7; 15 bases are shared with TRBD2. The J call may not be correct, given that the DNA end is closer to TRBJ2-1. The CDR3 runs to 15 residues. The germline V gene encodes CDR1 SGHRS and CDR2 YFSETQ. The CDR3 is CASSPGLAGGREQFF. The CDR3 DNA follows: TGCGCCAGCAGCCCAGGACTAGCGGGGGGGAGAGAGCAGTTCTTC.

The chain joins TRBV5-1 to TRBJ2-5, with 10 bases matching TRBD1. The J call is doubtful: the DNA matches TRBJ2-7 better. Germline V gene data show CDR1 as SGHRS and CDR2 as YFSETQ. The CDR3 totals 15 residues. CDR3 amino acids: CASSSPGTGEYEQYF. DNA for the CDR3: TGCGCCAGCAGCTCACCCGGGACAGGGGAATACGAGCAGTACTTC.

The chain has TRBV4-1 and TRBJ2-1, with no clear D. This CDR3 contains 17 residues. Trimming took off 0 bases at V and 0 bases at J, with 12 bases between the two ends. Germline CDR1 MGHRA, CDR2 YSYEKL. The CDR3 DNA reads as TGCGCCAGCAGCCAAGACCTAACTCAAAGCTCCTACAATGAGCAGTTCTTC. Its translation is CASSQDLTQSSYNEQFF.

The chain combines TRBV4-1 with TRBJ1-5; D might be TRBD1 (5 bases). The germline gives CDR1 MGHRA, CDR2 YSYEKL. This CDR3 has 17 amino acids. Trimming cost V 3 bases and J 0 bases, with 15 bases left between them. The CDR3 loop is CASSQLHPGDSNQPQHF. The DNA of the CDR3 is TGCGCCAGCAGCCAGCTTCATCCGGGGGATAGCAATCAGCCCCAGCATTTT.

This chain connects TRBV5-4 to TRBJ2-5; 12 positions agree with TRBD2. The J call may not be correct, given that the DNA end is closer to TRBJ2-7. The CDR3 sequence is 17 residues long. CDR1 and CDR2 (germline): SGHNT, YYREEE (reference sequence). The CDR3 region has the DNA TGTGCCAGCAGCTGGGGGACTAGCGGGTATACGACCTACGAGCAGTACTTC. Protein: CASSWGTSGYTTYEQYF.

This chain links TRBV4-1 with TRBJ2-5; D gene ambiguous. V lost 0 bases, J lost 5 bases, and 7 bases lay in between. The germline CDR1 and CDR2 sequences are MGHRA and YSYEKL. This CDR3 region has 13 residues. The CDR3 coding sequence is TGCGCCAGCAGCCAAGATTCCCCGGAGACCCAGTACTTC. This encodes CASSQDSPETQYF.

The chain is built from TRBV6-5 and TRBJ2-3, with D tentatively TRBD1 (6 bases). Trimming stripped 4 bases from V and 2 bases from J, with 13 bases between. Germline CDR1 reads MNHEY; CDR2 reads SVGAGI. This CDR3 is built from 15 residues. The DNA of the CDR3 is TGTGCCAGCAGTTCAGGGGTGAGCTTCACAGATACGCAGTATTTT. It yields the protein CASSSGVSFTDTQYF.

The rearrangement joins TRBV19 to TRBJ1-2; D remains ambiguous. The CDR3 is 14 amino acids. Germline V gives CDR1 LNHDA, CDR2 SQIVND (reference sequence). The V end was cut by 1 base, the J end by 4 bases, with 10 bases between. CDR3 nucleotide sequence: TGTGCCAGTAGTATAGTAGCGCAGAGCTATGGCTACACCTTC. Protein sequence: CASSIVAQSYGYTF.

The J gene is TRBJ1-5, the V gene TRBV28; tentatively, D is TRBD1 (5 bases). Germline V gives CDR1 MDHEN, CDR2 SYDVKM. The CDR3 length is 15 residues. The V and J ends lost 6 bases and 1 base respectively, with 13 bases between them. The CDR3 nucleotides are TGTGCCAGCAGGTTAGGGCAGGGAAGCAATCAGCCCCAGCATTTT. This encodes CASRLGQGSNQPQHF.

J is TRBJ1-1 and V is TRBV9; D is unresolved. The germline V gene encodes CDR1 SGDLS and CDR2 YYNGEE. V lost 4 bases, J lost 1 base, and 14 bases lay in between. There are 15 residues in the CDR3. In DNA, the CDR3 is TGTGCCAGCAGCCCCCGTGCCTTGGCGAACACTGAAGCTTTCTTT. It yields the protein CASSPRALANTEAFF. Together with reference TRBV9 and TRBJ1-1, the CDR3 gives the full variable domain: DSGVTQTPKHLITATGQRVTLRCSPRSGDLSVYWYQQSLDQGLQFLIQYYNGEERAKGNILERFSAQQFPDLHSELNLSSLELGDSALYFCASSPRALANTEAFFGQGTRLTVV.

J is TRBJ1-1 and V is TRBV27; D is unresolved. The CDR3 spans 14 residues. CDR1 MNHEY and CDR2 SMNVEV come from the germline V gene (reference sequence). V dropped 4 bases and J dropped 11 bases, with 20 bases sitting between them. The CDR3 nucleotides read TGTGCCAGCAGTTCGAATCAGGAGGGCGCGACGGCTTTCTTT. It codes for CASSSNQEGATAFF.

This clone was seen only once. The gene calls are TRBV27 and TRBJ2-5; no clear D gene. Judging by the DNA end, TRBJ2-7 fits better; the J call may be wrong. Germline CDR1 is MNHEY and CDR2 is SMNVEV (reference sequence). This CDR3 is 14 amino acids long. The CDR3 protein is CASTKRLDGSEQYF. As DNA, the CDR3 is TGTGCCAGCACCAAAAGGTTAGACGGCAGCGAGCAGTACTTC.

The count of this clone is one. The rearrangement links TRBV6-5 to TRBJ1-4, with a tentative D call TRBD1 (6 bases). The CDR3 runs 13 residues. From germline, CDR1 is MNHEY and CDR2 SVGAGI. Trimming removed 4 bases from V and 6 bases from J, with 9 bases in between. CDR3 DNA: TGTGCCAGCAGTTGGGGGGGCGATGAAAAACTGTTTTTT. Encoded protein: CASSWGGDEKLFF.

The rearrangement links TRBV27 to TRBJ2-7; 8 bases are shared with TRBD2. Germline V gene data show CDR1 as MNHEY and CDR2 as SMNVEV (reference sequence). V shed 8 bases, J shed 3 bases, and the junction held 6 bases outside the gene matches. The CDR3 sequence is 13 residues long. The CDR3: CASGSGDRYEQYF. CDR3 nucleotides: TGTGCCAGCGGTAGCGGGGACCGCTACGAGCAGTACTTC.

V usage is TRBV2 and J usage is TRBJ2-5; TRBD2 matches 9 bases. The germline gives CDR1 SNHLY, CDR2 FYNNEI. V shed 4 bases and J 1 base; nucleotides not matched to a gene: 4. The CDR3 length is 15 residues. This CDR3 reads CASSAAGGPQETQYF. As DNA, the CDR3 is TGTGCCAGCAGTGCTGCGGGGGGGCCCCAAGAGACCCAGTACTTC.

This clone was counted only a few times. This chain uses TRBV4-3 with TRBJ1-3; D remains unclear. Germline V gene sequence: CDR1 LGHNA, CDR2 YSLEER. Trimming pared 0 bases from V and 0 bases from J, leaving 9 bases between. The CDR3 spans 16 residues. This CDR3 is CASSQDLAGSGNTIYF. The CDR3 DNA reads TGCGCCAGCAGCCAAGACTTGGCAGGCTCTGGAAACACCATATATTTT.

The V gene is TRBV6-1, the J gene TRBJ2-3; TRBD1 matches 8 bases. Germline trimming cut 2 bases from V and 5 bases from J; bases unmatched to any gene: 6. The CDR3 consists of 15 residues. From germline, CDR1 is MNHNS and CDR2 SASEGT. The DNA of the CDR3 is TGTGCCAGCAGTGAATTGCGGGACAGGAGAGATACGCAGTATTTT. Its protein is CASSELRDRRDTQYF.

This chain joins TRBV27 and TRBJ1-5, with D possibly matching TRBD1 (6 bases). V lost 5 bases and J 7 bases, leaving 15 bases between the germline ends. The CDR3 totals 14 residues. The germline V gene encodes CDR1 MNHEY and CDR2 SMNVEV (reference sequence). The CDR3 DNA reads as TGTGCCAGCAGTCCCCGGGGGGGCGGGCAGCCCCAGCATTTT. Its translation is CASSPRGGGQPQHF.

V and J are TRBV9 and TRBJ1-6; no clear D. Germline CDR1 reads SGDLS; CDR2 reads YYNGEE. This CDR3 comprises 14 residues. V lost 4 bases, J lost 6 bases, and 11 bases lay in between. The CDR3 sequence: CASSPQGGNSPLHF. As DNA, the CDR3 is TGTGCCAGCAGCCCTCAAGGCGGTAATTCACCCCTCCACTTT.

This rearrangement joins TRBV5-8 to TRBJ1-4, with 8 bases lining up with TRBD1. This CDR3 has 15 amino acids. Trimming removed 4 bases from V and 5 bases from J; junction bases left unmatched: 7. The germline gives CDR1 SGHTS, CDR2 YDEGEE. CDR3 nucleotides: TGTGCCAGCAGCCGCCCGGGACAGGCCAATGAAAAACTGTTTTTT. It yields the protein CASSRPGQANEKLFF. The full variable domain, rest sourced from reference TRBV5-8 and TRBJ1-4, is EAGVTQSPTHLIKTRGQQATLRCSPISGHTSVYWYQQALGLGLQFLLWYDEGEERNRGNFPPRFSGRQFPNYSSELNVNALELEDSALYLCASSRPGQANEKLFFGSGTQLSVL.

This clone was seen a single time. The CDR3 bases are TGCGCCAGCAGCCAAGAAAGGGGCCAGCCCCAGCATTTT. Translation: CASSQERGQPQHF. The chain is built from TRBV4-1 and TRBJ1-5; D may be TRBD1 (5 bases). The CDR3 totals 13 residues. Trimming stripped 0 bases from V and 7 bases from J, with 7 bases between. Looked up from germline, CDR1 is MGHRA and CDR2 is YSYEKL.

The CDR3: CASSQDSYNEQFF. In DNA, the CDR3 is TGTGCCAGCAGCCAAGACAGCTACAATGAGCAGTTCTTC. The rearrangement links TRBV9 to TRBJ2-1, with D perhaps matching TRBD1 (5 bases). CDR1 and CDR2 from the germline V gene are SGDLS and YYNGEE. The V end lost 4 bases, the J end lost 3 bases, and 8 bases lay between the germline ends. The CDR3 sequence is 13 residues long.

The V gene is TRBV15, the J gene TRBJ1-2; D not resolved. The germline V gene encodes CDR1 LNHNV and CDR2 YYDKDF (reference sequence). V lost 7 bases to trimming and J lost 5 bases, with 14 bases between them. The length of the CDR3 is 13 residues. This chain's CDR3 is CATTGLLGYGYTF. The CDR3 nucleotides read TGTGCCACCACAGGACTCCTAGGGTATGGCTACACCTTC.

The CDR3 nucleotides read TGCGCCAGCAGCTGTTCCCGGGACAGGCCGGAATACGAGCAGTACTTC. Protein product: CASSCSRDRPEYEQYF. The chain recombines TRBV5-1 with TRBJ2-7; 8 bases match TRBD1. Looked up from germline, CDR1 is SGHRS and CDR2 is YFSETQ. V dropped 3 bases and J dropped 4; count of bases not matched to a gene: 12. The CDR3 runs 16 residues.

This chain uses TRBV7-8 with TRBJ2-1, with unresolved D. Germline V gene sequence: CDR1 SGHVS, CDR2 FQNEAQ. This CDR3 is built from 16 residues. V lost 0 bases, J lost 0 bases, and 9 bases lay in between. As DNA, the CDR3 is TGTGCCAGCAGCTTAGCGGCGGAGAGCTCCTACAATGAGCAGTTCTTC. This gives the protein CASSLAAESSYNEQFF.

The gene calls are TRBV19 and TRBJ2-1; D unclear. The germline V gene has CDR1 LNHDA and CDR2 SQIVND (reference sequence). CDR3 length equals 14 residues. The ends were cut back, 7 bases at V and 0 bases at J, with 10 bases in the middle. CDR3 sequence (DNA): TGTGCCAGTACCGTGTCCGTCTCCTACAATGAGCAGTTCTTC. Translating it yields CASTVSVSYNEQFF. The full variable domain, with the rest looked up from reference TRBV19 and TRBJ2-1, is DGGITQSPKYLFRKEGQNVTLSCEQNLNHDAMYWYRQDPGQGLRLIYYSQIVNDFQKGDIAEGYSVSREKKESFPLTVTSAQKNPTAFYLCASTVSVSYNEQFFGPGTRLTVL.